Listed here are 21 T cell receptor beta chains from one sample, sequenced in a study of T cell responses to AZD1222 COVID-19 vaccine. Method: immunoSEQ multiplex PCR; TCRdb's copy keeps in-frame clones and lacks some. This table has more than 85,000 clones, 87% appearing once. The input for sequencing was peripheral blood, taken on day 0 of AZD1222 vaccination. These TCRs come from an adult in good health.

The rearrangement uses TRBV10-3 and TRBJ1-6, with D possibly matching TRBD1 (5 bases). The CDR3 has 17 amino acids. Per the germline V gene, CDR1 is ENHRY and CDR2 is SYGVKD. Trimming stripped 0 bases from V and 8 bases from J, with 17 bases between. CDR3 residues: CAISESNTRGDDSPLHF. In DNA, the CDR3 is TGTGCCATCAGTGAGTCGAACACTAGGGGCGACGATTCACCCCTCCACTTT.

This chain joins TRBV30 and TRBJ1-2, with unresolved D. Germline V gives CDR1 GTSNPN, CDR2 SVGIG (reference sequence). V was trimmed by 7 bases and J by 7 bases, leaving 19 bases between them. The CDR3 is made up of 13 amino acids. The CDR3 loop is CALGRSELGGYTF. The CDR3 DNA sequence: TGTGCCTTAGGACGCTCGGAGTTGGGTGGCTACACCTTC.

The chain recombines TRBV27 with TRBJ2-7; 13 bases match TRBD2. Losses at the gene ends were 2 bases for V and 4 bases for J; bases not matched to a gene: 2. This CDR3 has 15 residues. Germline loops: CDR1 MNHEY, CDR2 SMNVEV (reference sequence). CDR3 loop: CASSLLTSGRYEQYF. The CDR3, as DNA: TGTGCCAGCAGTTTACTGACTAGCGGGAGGTACGAGCAGTACTTC.

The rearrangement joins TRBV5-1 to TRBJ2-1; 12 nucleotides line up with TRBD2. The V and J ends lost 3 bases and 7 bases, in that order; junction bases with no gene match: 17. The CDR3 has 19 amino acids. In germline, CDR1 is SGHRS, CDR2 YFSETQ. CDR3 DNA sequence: TGCGCCAGCAGCTCCTGGACTAGCGGGAAGGGCGAACTATGGAATGAGCAGTTCTTC. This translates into CASSSWTSGKGELWNEQFF.

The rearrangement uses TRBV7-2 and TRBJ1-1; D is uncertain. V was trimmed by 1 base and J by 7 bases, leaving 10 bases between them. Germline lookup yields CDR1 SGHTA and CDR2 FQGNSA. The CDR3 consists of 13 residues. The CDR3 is CASSLEAGREAFF. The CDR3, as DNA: TGTGCCAGCAGCTTAGAAGCTGGGCGTGAAGCTTTCTTT.

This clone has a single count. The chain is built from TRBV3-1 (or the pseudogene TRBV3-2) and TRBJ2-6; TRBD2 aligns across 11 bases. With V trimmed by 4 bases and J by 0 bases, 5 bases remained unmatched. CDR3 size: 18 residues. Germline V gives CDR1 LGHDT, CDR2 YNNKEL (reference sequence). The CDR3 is CASSPSGLAASGANVLTF. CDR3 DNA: TGTGCCAGCAGCCCTTCGGGACTAGCGGCCTCTGGGGCCAACGTCCTGACTTTC.

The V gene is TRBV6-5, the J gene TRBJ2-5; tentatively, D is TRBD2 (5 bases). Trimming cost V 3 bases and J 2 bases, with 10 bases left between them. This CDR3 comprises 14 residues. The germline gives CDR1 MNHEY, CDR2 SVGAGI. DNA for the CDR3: TGTGCCAGCAGTTATGAAGGGAGACAAGAGACCCAGTACTTC. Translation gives CASSYEGRQETQYF.

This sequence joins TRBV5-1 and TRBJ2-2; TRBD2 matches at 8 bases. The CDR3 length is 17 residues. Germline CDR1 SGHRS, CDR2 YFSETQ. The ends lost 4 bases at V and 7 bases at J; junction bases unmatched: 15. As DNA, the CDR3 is TGCGCCAGCAGCCCCGCCACTAGCGGACAGCCTGTCGGGGAGCTGTTTTTT. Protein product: CASSPATSGQPVGELFF.

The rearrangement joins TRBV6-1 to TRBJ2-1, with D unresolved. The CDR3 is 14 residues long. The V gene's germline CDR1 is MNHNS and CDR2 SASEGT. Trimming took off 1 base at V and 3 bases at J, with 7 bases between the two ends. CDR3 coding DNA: TGTGCCAGCAGTGAAGACGGCTACTACAATGAGCAGTTCTTC. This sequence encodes CASSEDGYYNEQFF.

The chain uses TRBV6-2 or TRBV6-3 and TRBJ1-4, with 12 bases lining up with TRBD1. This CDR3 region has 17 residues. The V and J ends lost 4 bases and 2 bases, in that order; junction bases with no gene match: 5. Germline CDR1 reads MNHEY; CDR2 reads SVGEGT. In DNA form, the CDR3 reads TGTGCCAGCAGTTCCCGGGACAGGGGGCTGACTAATGAAAAACTGTTTTTT. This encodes CASSSRDRGLTNEKLFF.

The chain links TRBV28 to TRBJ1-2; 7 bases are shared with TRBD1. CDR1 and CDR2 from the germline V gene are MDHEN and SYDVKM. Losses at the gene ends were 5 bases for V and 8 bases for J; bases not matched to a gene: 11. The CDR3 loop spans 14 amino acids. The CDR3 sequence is CASSKIDRDSGYTF. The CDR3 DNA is TGTGCCAGCAGTAAAATCGACCGGGACAGCGGCTACACCTTC.

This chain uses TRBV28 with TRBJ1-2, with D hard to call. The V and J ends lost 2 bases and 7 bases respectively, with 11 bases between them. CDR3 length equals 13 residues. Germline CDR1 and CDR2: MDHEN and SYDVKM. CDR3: CASSLQGGIGYTF. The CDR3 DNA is TGTGCCAGCAGTTTACAAGGCGGTATTGGCTACACCTTC.

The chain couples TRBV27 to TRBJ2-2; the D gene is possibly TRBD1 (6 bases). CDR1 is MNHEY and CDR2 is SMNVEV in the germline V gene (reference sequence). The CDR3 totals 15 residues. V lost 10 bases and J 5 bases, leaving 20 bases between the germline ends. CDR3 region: CATQGKGIGTGELFF. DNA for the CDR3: TGTGCCACCCAGGGGAAGGGAATTGGTACCGGGGAGCTGTTTTTT.

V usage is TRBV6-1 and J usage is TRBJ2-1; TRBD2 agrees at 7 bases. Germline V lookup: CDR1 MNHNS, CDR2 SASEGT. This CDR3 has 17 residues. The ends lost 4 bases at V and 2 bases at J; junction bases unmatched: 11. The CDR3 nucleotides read TGTGCCAGCAGTGGGAGTTTCGGGGGGACTACCTACAATGAGCAGTTCTTC. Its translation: CASSGSFGGTTYNEQFF.

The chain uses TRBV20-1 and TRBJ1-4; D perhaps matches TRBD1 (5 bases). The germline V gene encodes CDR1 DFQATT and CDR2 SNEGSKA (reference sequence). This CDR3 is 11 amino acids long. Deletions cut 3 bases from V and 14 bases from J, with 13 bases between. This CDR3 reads CSASLRDPLFF. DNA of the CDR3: TGCAGTGCTAGCCTGAGGGACCCGCTGTTTTTT.

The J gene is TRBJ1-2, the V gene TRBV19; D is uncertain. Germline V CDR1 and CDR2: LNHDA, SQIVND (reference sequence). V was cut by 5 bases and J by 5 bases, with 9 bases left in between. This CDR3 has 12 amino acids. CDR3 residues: CASSVQLYGYTF. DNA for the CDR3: TGTGCCAGTAGTGTTCAGCTTTATGGCTACACCTTC.

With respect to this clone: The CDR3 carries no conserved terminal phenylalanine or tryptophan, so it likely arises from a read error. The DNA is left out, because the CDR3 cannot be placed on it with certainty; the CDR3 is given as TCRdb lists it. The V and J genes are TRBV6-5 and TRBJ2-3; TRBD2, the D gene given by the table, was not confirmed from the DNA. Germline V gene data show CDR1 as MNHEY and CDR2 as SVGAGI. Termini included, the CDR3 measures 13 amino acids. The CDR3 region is CASSTGLDGSLLL.

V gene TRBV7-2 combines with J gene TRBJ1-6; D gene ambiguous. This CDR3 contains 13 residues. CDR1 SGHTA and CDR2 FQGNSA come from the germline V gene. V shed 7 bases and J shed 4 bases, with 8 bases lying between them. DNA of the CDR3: TGTGCCAGCACCAGGAGTTATAATTCACCCCTCCACTTT. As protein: CASTRSYNSPLHF.

CDR3 sequence reads: CASGPGQGILEQYF. The CDR3 DNA sequence: TGTGCCAGCGGACCGGGACAGGGGATTCTCGAGCAGTACTTC. The chain combines TRBV6-5 with TRBJ2-7, with 10 bases aligning to TRBD1. From germline, CDR1 is MNHEY and CDR2 SVGAGI. This CDR3 contains 14 residues. V was clipped by 8 bases and J by 6 bases; unmatched bases: 10.

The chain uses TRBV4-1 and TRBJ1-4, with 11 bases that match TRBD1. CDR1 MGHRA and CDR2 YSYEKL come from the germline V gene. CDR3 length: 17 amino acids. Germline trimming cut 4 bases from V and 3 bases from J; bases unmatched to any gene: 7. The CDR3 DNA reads TGCGCCAGCAGCCGTGGACAGGGGGCGCAGGCTAATGAAAAACTGTTTTTT. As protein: CASSRGQGAQANEKLFF.

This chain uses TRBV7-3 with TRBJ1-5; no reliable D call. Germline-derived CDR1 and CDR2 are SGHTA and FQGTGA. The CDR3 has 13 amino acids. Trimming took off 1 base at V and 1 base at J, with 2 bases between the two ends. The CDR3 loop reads CASSLNSNQPQHF. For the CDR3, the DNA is TGTGCCAGCAGCTTAAACAGCAATCAGCCCCAGCATTTT.